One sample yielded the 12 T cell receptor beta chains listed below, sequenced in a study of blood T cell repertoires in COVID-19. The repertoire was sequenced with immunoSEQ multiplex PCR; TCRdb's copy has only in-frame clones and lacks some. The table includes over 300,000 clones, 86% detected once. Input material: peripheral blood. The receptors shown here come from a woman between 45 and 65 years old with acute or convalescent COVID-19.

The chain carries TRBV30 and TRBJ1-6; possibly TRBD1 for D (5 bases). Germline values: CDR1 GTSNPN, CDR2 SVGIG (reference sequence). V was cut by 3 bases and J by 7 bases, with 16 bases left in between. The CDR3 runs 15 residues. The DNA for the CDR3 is TGTGCCTGGAGCCCCATGACAGCGAGGAATTCACCCCTCCACTTT. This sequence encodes CAWSPMTARNSPLHF. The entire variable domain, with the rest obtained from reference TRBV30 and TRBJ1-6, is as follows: SQTIHQWPATLVQPVGSPLSLECTVEGTSNPNLYWYRQAAGRGLQLLFYSVGIGQISSEVPQNLSASRPQDRQFILSSKKLLLSDSGFYLCAWSPMTARNSPLHFGNGTRLTVT.

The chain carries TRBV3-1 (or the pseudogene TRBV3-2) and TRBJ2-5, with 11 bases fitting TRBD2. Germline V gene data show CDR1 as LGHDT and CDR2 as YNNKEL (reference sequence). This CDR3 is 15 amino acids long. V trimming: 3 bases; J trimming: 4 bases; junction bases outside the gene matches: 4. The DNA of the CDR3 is TGTGCCAGCAGCCATAGCGGGAGGGCCACAGAGACCCAGTACTTC. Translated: CASSHSGRATETQYF.

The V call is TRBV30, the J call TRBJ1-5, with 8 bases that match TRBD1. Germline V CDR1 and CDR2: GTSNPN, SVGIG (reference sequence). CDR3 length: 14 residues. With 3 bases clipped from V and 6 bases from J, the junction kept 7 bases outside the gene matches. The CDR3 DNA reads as TGTGCCTGGAGCTACGGACAGGGACTTCAGCCCCAGCATTTT. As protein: CAWSYGQGLQPQHF.

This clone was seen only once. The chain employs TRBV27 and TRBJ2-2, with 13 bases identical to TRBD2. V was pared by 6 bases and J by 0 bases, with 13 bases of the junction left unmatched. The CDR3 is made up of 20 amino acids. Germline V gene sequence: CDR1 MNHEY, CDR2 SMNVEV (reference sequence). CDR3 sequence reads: CASRSLFGLAGVANTGELFF. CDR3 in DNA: TGTGCCAGCAGAAGTCTCTTTGGACTAGCGGGAGTGGCGAACACCGGGGAGCTGTTTTTT.

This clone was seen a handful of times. The CDR3 DNA reads TGTGCCAGTAAAGGTTGGGAGGGTCGGACTGAAGCTTTCTTT. Translated: CASKGWEGRTEAFF. The chain carries TRBV19 and TRBJ1-1; no firm D call. The CDR3 contains 14 residues. Trimming took off 7 bases at V and 5 bases at J, with 17 bases between the two ends. The V gene's germline CDR1 is LNHDA and CDR2 SQIVND (reference sequence).

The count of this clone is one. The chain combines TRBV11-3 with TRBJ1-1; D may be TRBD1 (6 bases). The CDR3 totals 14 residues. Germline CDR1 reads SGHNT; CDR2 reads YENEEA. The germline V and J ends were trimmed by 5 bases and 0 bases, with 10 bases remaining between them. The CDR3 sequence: CASSPGQLNTEAFF. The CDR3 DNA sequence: TGTGCCAGCAGCCCGGGACAATTGAACACTGAAGCTTTCTTT.

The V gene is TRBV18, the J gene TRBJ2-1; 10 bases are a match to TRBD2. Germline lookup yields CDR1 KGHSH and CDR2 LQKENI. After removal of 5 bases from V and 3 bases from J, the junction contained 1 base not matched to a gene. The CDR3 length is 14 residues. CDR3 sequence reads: CASSTSGNYNEQFF. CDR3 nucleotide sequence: TGTGCCAGCTCAACTAGCGGGAACTACAATGAGCAGTTCTTC.

For the CDR3, the DNA is TGCGCCAGCAGCCAAGATCCCAGGGACAATGAGCAGTTCTTC. Protein product: CASSQDPRDNEQFF. The rearrangement links TRBV4-1 to TRBJ2-1, with D maybe TRBD1 (5 bases). Germline lookup yields CDR1 MGHRA and CDR2 YSYEKL. The CDR3 covers 14 residues. Between the trimmed V and J ends, which lost 0 bases and 5 bases, there was a span of 8 bases.

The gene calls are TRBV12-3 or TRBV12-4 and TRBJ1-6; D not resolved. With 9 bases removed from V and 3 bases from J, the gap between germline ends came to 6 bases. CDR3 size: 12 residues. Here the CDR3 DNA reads TGTGCCAGTCGGGTCTATAATTCACCCCTCCACTTT. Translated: CASRVYNSPLHF.

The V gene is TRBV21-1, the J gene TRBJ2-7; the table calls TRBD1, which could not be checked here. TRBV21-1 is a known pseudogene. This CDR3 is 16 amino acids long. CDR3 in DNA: TGTGCCAGCAACCTTAAGACAGGCGCGAGCTCCTACGAGCAGTACTTC. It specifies CASNLKTGASSYEQYF.

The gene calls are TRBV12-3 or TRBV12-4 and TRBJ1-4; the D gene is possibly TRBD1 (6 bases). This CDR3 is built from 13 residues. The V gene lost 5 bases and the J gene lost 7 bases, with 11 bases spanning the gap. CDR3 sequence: CASSTGIGEKLFF. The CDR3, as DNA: TGTGCCAGCAGTACAGGGATCGGTGAAAAACTGTTTTTT.

This chain's CDR3 is CASSSLRPGQGNYGYTF. CDR3 DNA sequence: TGTGCCAGCAGCTCACTAAGACCGGGACAGGGGAACTATGGCTACACCTTC. The chain combines TRBV5-4 with TRBJ1-2; 10 positions agree with TRBD1. This CDR3 has 17 amino acids. The V segment lost 3 bases and the J segment 2 bases; nucleotides outside the gene matches: 10. Germline V lookup: CDR1 SGHNT, CDR2 YYREEE (reference sequence).